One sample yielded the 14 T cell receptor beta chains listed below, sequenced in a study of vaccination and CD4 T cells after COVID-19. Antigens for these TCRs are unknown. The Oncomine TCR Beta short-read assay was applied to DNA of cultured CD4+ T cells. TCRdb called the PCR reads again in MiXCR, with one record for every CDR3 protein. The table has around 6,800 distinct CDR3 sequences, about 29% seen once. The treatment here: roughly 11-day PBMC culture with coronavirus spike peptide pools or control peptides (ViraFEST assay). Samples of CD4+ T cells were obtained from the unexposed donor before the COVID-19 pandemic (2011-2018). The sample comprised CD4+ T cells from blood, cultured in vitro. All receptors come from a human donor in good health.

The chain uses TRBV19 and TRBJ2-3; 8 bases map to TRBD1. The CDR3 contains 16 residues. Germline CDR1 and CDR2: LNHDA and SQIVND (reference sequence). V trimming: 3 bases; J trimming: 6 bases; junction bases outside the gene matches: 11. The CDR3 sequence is CASSIDRGASFDTQYF. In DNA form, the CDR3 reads TGTGCCAGTAGTATTGACAGGGGTGCTAGTTTCGATACGCAGTATTTT.

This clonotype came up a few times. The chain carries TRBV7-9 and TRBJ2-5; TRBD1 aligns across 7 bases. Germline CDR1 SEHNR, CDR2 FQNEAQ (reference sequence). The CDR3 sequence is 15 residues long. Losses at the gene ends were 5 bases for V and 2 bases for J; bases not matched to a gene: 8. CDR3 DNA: TGTGCCAGCAGCCCCCTACAGGGGCCACAAGAGACCCAGTACTTC. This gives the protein CASSPLQGPQETQYF. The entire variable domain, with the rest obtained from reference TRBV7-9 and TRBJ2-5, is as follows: DTGVSQNPRHKITKRGQNVTFRCDPISEHNRLYWYRQTLGQGPEFLTYFQNEAQLEKSRLLSDRFSAERPKGSFSTLEIQRTEQGDSAMYLCASSPLQGPQETQYFGPGTRLLVL.

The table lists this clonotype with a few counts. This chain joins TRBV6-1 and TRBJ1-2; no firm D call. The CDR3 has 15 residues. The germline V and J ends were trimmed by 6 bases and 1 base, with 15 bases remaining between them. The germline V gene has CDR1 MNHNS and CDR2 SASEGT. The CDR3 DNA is TGTGCCAGCAGGAATGGTGTGTCCCTTAACTATGGCTACACCTTC. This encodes CASRNGVSLNYGYTF.

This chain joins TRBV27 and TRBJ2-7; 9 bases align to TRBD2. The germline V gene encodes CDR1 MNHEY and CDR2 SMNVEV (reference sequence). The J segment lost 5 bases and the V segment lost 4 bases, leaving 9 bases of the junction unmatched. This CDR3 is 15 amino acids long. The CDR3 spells CASSYKAGGPHEQYF. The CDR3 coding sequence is TGTGCCAGCAGTTACAAGGCGGGGGGGCCTCACGAGCAGTACTTC.

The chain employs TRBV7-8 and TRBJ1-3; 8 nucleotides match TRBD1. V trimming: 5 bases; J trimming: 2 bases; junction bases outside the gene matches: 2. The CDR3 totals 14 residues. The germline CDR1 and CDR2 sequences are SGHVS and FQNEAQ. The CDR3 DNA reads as TGTGCCAGCAGCCAACAGGGGGCTGGAAACACCATATATTTT. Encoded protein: CASSQQGAGNTIYF.

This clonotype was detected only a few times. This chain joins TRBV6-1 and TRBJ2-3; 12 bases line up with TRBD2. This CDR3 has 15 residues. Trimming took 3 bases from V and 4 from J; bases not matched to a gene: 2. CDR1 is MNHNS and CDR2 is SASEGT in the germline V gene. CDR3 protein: CASSESSGGADTQYF. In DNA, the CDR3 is TGTGCCAGCAGTGAGTCTAGCGGGGGGGCAGATACGCAGTATTTT.

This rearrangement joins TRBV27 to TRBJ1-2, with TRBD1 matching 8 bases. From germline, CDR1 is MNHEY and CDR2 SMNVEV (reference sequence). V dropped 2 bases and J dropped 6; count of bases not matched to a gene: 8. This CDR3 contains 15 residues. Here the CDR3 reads CASSLQGAQLDGYTF. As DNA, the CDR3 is TGTGCCAGCAGTTTACAGGGGGCGCAGCTAGATGGCTACACCTTC.

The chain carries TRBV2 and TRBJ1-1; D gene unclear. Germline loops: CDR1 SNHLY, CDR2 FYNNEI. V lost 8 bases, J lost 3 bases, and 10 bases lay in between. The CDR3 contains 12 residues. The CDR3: CASLGQDTEAFF. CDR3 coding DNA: TGTGCCAGCCTTGGGCAGGACACTGAAGCTTTCTTT.

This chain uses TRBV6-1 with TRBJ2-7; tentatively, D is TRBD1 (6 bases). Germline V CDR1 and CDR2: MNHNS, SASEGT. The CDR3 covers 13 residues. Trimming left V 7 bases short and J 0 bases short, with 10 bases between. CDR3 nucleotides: TGTGCCAGCACCCGGACAGACTCCTACGAGCAGTACTTC. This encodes CASTRTDSYEQYF.

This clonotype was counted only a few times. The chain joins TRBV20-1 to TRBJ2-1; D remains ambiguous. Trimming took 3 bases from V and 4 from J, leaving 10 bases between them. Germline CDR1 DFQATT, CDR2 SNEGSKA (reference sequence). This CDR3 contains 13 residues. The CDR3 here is CSASDFRYNEQFF. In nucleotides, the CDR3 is TGCAGTGCTAGTGACTTCAGATACAATGAGCAGTTCTTC.

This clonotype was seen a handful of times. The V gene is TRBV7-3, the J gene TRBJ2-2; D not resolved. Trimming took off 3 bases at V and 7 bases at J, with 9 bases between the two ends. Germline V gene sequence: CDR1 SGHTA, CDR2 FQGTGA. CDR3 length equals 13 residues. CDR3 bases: TGTGCCAGCAGCTTGGTCAGAGGCGGGGAGCTGTTTTTT. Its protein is CASSLVRGGELFF.

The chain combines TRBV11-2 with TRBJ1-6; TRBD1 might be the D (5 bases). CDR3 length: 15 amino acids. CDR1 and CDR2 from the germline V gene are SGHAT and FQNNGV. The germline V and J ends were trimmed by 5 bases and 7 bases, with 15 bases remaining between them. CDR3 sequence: CASSLGARPNSPLHF. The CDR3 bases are TGTGCCAGCAGCCTCGGGGCCAGACCAAATTCACCCCTCCACTTT. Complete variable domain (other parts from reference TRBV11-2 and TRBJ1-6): EAGVAQSPRYKIIEKRQSVAFWCNPISGHATLYWYQQILGQGPKLLIQFQNNGVVDDSQLPKDRFSAERLKGVDSTLKIQPAKLEDSAVYLCASSLGARPNSPLHFGNGTRLTVT.

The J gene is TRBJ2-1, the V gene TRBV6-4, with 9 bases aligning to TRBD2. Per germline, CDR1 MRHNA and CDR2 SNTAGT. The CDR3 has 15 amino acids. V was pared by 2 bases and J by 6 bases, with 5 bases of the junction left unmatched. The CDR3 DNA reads TGTGCCAGCAGTGACCGCGGGGGGGATACCAATGAGCAGTTCTTC. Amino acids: CASSDRGGDTNEQFF.

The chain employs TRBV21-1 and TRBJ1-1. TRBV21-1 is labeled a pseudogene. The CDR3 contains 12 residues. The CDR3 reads CASSIRGREAFF. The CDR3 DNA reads TGTGCCAGCAGCATTCGGGGTAGGGAGGCTTTCTTT.